This record covers a single TCR beta chain. The CDR3 has 14 amino acids. The germline V gene has CDR1 KGHSH and CDR2 LQKENI. Deletions cut 3 bases from V and 6 bases from J, with 14 bases between. This specimen belongs to a study of blood T cell repertoires in COVID-19. Original handling: Amplification of reference gene primers was used by the study to estimate nucleated cell counts. The protocol was immunoSEQ multiplex PCR, while the TCRdb copy is restricted to in-frame clones and leaves out a portion. From that table come the V and J calls and clone size; the DNA was used to work out D and trimming. This sample yields around 150,000 clones, of which roughly 84% are seen a single time; less than 9% belongs to the top ten.

The J gene is TRBJ1-1, the V gene TRBV18, with unresolved D. The source of this sequence is a young man with COVID-19, enrolled during active disease. What was sequenced was peripheral blood. The CDR3 loop reads CASSPPGRDAEAFF. The CDR3 coding sequence is TGTGCCAGCTCACCTCCCGGGAGAGATGCTGAAGCTTTCTTT.